The entry below describes one T cell receptor beta chain. Trimming took off 4 bases at V and 1 base at J, with 10 bases between the two ends. The CDR3 length is 14 residues. Germline CDR1 reads MNHNS; CDR2 reads SASEGT. The data stem from a study of T cells in localized non-small cell lung cancer. Method: immunoSEQ multiplex PCR; TCRdb's copy keeps in-frame clones and lacks some. The table records about 92,000 clones, roughly 90% of them present only once. Source: PBMCs, taken before any cancer treatment. This clonotype was obtained from a woman aged 35 to 70 with stage II squamous cell lung carcinoma. The chain joins TRBV6-1 to TRBJ1-1; D is ambiguous. This chain's CDR3 is CASSVFQENTEAFF. The CDR3 coding sequence is TGTGCCAGCAGTGTGTTCCAGGAGAACACTGAAGCTTTCTTT.